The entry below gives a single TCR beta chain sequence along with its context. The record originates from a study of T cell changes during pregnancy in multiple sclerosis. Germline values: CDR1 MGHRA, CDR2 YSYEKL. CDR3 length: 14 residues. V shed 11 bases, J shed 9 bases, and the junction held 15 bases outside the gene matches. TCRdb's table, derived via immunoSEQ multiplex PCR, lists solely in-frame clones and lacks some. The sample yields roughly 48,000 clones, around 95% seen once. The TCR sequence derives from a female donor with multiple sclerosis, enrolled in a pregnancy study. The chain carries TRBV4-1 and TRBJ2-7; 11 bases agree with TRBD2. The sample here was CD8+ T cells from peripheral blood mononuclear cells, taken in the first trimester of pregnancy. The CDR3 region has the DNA TGCGCCGCGGCGACGACTAGCGGGGTGAGGGGGCAGTACTTC. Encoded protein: CAAATTSGVRGQYF.